This T cell receptor (beta chain) derives from a study of blood T cell repertoires in COVID-19. Turning to the study itself: Nucleic acid was either cDNA or gDNA, and it came from T cells, B-cell-depleted T cells, or PBMCs.

V lost 3 bases and J lost 0; bases outside the gene matches: 9. The CDR3 totals 18 residues. Germline lookup yields CDR1 SGHTA and CDR2 FQGNSA. The data were produced by immunoSEQ multiplex PCR, yet TCRdb's version contains in-frame clones alone and is incomplete. The sample holds some 150,000 clones, about 85% seen once. The genes are TRBV7-2 and TRBJ2-2, with 8 bases aligning to TRBD1. The sequence was collected from a woman aged 60-75 years with active or convalescent COVID-19. Sequenced material: peripheral blood. The CDR3, as DNA: TGTGCCAGCAGCTTGCGCTCCAGGGACAGGACGAACACCGGGGAGCTGTTTTTT. Protein product: CASSLRSRDRTNTGELFF.